This TCR beta chain was obtained from a study of shared clonotypes between healthy human individuals. General study points: Sharing across a handful of donors was seen in 5% to 5.5% of naive CD4 clonotypes.

The ends lost 3 bases at V and 5 bases at J; junction bases unmatched: 3. This CDR3 has 15 residues. CDR1 is KGHSH, CDR2 LQKENI, per germline. This was a deep-level run. Clones were read by immunoSEQ multiplex PCR, and TCRdb kept only the in-frame ones, dropping some. The repertoire includes about 1.4 million clones, approximately 97% of them detected once, and 0.95% to 1.5% sits in the top ten. A note on this clone: The antigen remains undetermined. This sample includes further DNA sequences coding for the same CDR3.

This TCR was recovered from a young man in good health. Sequences were obtained from naive CD4+ T cells sorted from blood. The sample's subset: CD45RA+ positively selected. The genes are TRBV18 and TRBJ2-3, with TRBD2 identical over 12 bases. CDR3 protein: CASSPSGLAGDTQYF. Written as DNA, the CDR3 is TGTGCCAGCTCACCGTCGGGACTAGCGGGAGATACGCAGTATTTT.